One sample yielded the 23 T cell receptor beta chains listed below, sequenced in a study of blood T cell repertoires in COVID-19 (dated by TCRdb to 2020 to 2021). Library construction relied on the immunoSEQ multiplex PCR assay. The table comes from immuneACCESS by way of TCRdb, which keeps in-frame sequences with V and J called. Part of the clones is missing from these tables; in studies checked, under half for an unresolved V gene and the rest for unknown reasons. This sample gives approximately 230,000 clones in total; approximately 90% of them show up just once. The ten largest clonotypes hold under 2.5% of the sample. What was sequenced was PBMCs or T cells enriched from blood (not recorded which). Every receptor here comes from a woman between 18 and 29 years old who had recovered from COVID-19.

The chain carries TRBV9 and TRBJ1-2, with D hard to call. Trimming took 0 bases from V and 4 from J, leaving 13 bases between them. CDR1 SGDLS and CDR2 YYNGEE come from the germline V gene. This CDR3 spans 15 amino acids. DNA for the CDR3: TGTGCCAGCAGCGTAGGTCGGGGTCCCATCTATGGCTACACCTTC. Residues: CASSVGRGPIYGYTF.

The count of this clone is one. The chain uses TRBV3-1 (or the pseudogene TRBV3-2) and TRBJ2-3, with a possible D match to TRBD1 (6 bases). The CDR3 loop spans 16 amino acids. Between the trimmed V and J ends, which lost 4 bases and 2 bases, there was a span of 16 bases. Germline loops: CDR1 LGHDT, CDR2 YNNKEL (reference sequence). CDR3 amino acids: CASSPRTETITDTQYF. The CDR3 bases are TGTGCCAGCAGCCCACGGACAGAGACAATCACAGATACGCAGTATTTT.

The chain links TRBV7-2 to TRBJ1-5, with 10 positions matching TRBD1. Germline V gene lookup returns CDR1 SGHTA and CDR2 FQGNSA. The CDR3 runs 15 residues. With V trimmed by 5 bases and J by 6 bases, 7 bases remained unmatched. The CDR3 DNA is TGTGCCAGCAGCCGGGACAGGGGTGTGAGTCAGCCCCAGCATTTT. Its translation is CASSRDRGVSQPQHF.

This chain uses TRBV28 with TRBJ1-1; D not certain. The germline CDR1 and CDR2 sequences are MDHEN and SYDVKM. The germline V and J ends were trimmed by 10 bases and 5 bases, with 11 bases remaining between them. The CDR3 totals 11 residues. The DNA for the CDR3 is TGTGCCACCCTGTTTGAGACTGAAGCTTTCTTT. Protein product: CATLFETEAFF.

Comments on this clone: Mismatch with germline at one junction end may stem from a read error. V usage is TRBV7-7 and J usage is TRBJ2-5; a possible D gene is TRBD2 (7 bases). The CDR3 contains 15 residues. In germline, CDR1 is SSHAT, CDR2 FNYEAQ (reference sequence). CDR3 sequence: CASSLGGGLQETQYF. DNA for the CDR3: TGTGCTAGCAGCTTAGGGGGGGGCCTACAAGAGACCCAGTACTTC.

This clone is labeled as medium-sized. The gene calls are TRBV9 and TRBJ1-4; tentatively, D is TRBD1 (5 bases). The CDR3 covers 14 residues. Trimming left V 0 bases short and J 8 bases short, with 11 bases between. CDR1 and CDR2 from the germline V gene are SGDLS and YYNGEE. In DNA, the CDR3 is TGTGCCAGCAGCGTAGCTGGGGGGGAGGAAAAACTGTTTTTT. Protein: CASSVAGGEEKLFF.

The chain uses TRBV29-1 and TRBJ1-2, with D maybe TRBD1 (6 bases). Germline CDR1 is SQVTM and CDR2 is ANQGSEA. This CDR3 is built from 13 residues. The V and J ends lost 5 bases and 3 bases respectively, with 13 bases between them. The CDR3 spells CSVPDRSDYGYTF. Written as DNA, the CDR3 is TGCAGCGTTCCGGACAGAAGCGACTATGGCTACACCTTC. Variable domain in full (rest from reference TRBV29-1 and TRBJ1-2): SAVISQKPSRDICQRGTSLTIQCQVDSQVTMMFWYRQQPGQSLTLIATANQGSEATYESGFVIDKFPISRPNLTFSTLTVSNMSPEDSSIYLCSVPDRSDYGYTFGSGTRLTVV.

J is TRBJ1-1 and V is TRBV2, with D tentatively TRBD1 (5 bases). The CDR3 is made up of 15 amino acids. Trimming cost V 2 bases and J 3 bases, with 13 bases left between them. From germline, CDR1 is SNHLY and CDR2 FYNNEI. CDR3 DNA: TGTGCCAGCAGTGAAAGGGGCGCGTGGGACACTGAAGCTTTCTTT. It specifies CASSERGAWDTEAFF.

The gene calls are TRBV7-2 and TRBJ2-5, with a weak D call TRBD1 (7 bases). Germline V gives CDR1 SGHTA, CDR2 FQGNSA. V gave up 7 bases and J gave up 5 bases, with 14 bases separating them. The CDR3 sequence is 13 residues long. The CDR3 nucleotides read TGTGCCAGCATCAGGGGGGCTGGGGAGACCCAGTACTTC. It translates to CASIRGAGETQYF. Full variable domain (rest looked up from reference TRBV7-2 and TRBJ2-5): GAGVSQSPSNKVTEKGKDVELRCDPISGHTALYWYRQSLGQGLEFLIYFQGNSAPDKSGLPSDRFSAERTGGSVSTLTIQRTQQEDSAVYLCASIRGAGETQYFGPGTRLLVL.

The chain has TRBV19 and TRBJ1-2; a weak D match, TRBD1 (6 bases). V lost 5 bases and J 4 bases, leaving 17 bases between the germline ends. Per germline, CDR1 LNHDA and CDR2 SQIVND (reference sequence). This CDR3 comprises 15 residues. DNA of the CDR3: TGTGCCAGTAGTCAGAGACCGGGACAAGTCTATGGCTACACCTTC. Its translation: CASSQRPGQVYGYTF.

This clone was seen only once. The CDR3 coding sequence is TGTGCCAGCAGCTTATCAGCGGGAGGGCCCTACGAGCAGTACTTC. Amino acid sequence: CASSLSAGGPYEQYF. This chain joins TRBV7-8 and TRBJ2-7, with 10 nucleotides matching TRBD2. The CDR3 spans 15 residues. Trimming took 2 bases from V and 2 from J; bases not matched to a gene: 3. Germline V lookup: CDR1 SGHVS, CDR2 FQNEAQ.

The CDR3 DNA is TGCGCCAGCAGAGGTGACAGGCAGTACTTC. Its translation: CASRGDRQYF. The rearrangement joins TRBV5-1 to TRBJ2-5, with D tentatively TRBD1 (6 bases). Germline V lookup: CDR1 SGHRS, CDR2 YFSETQ. CDR3 length: 10 amino acids. V was pared by 5 bases and J by 11 bases, with 10 bases between.

The chain has TRBV4-3 and TRBJ1-1, with 10 bases that match TRBD1. J gave up 8 bases and V 4 bases, and 7 bases lay outside the gene matches. CDR1 is LGHNA and CDR2 is YSLEER in the germline V gene. The CDR3 totals 14 residues. CDR3 protein: CASSPGQGYSEAFF. The CDR3 DNA is TGCGCCAGCAGCCCGGGACAGGGGTATTCCGAAGCTTTCTTT.

V and J are TRBV3-1 (or the pseudogene TRBV3-2) and TRBJ1-3, with D possibly being TRBD1 (5 bases). CDR3 length: 18 residues. Looked up from germline, CDR1 is LGHDT and CDR2 is YNNKEL (reference sequence). The V gene lost 0 bases and the J gene lost 2 bases, with 17 bases spanning the gap. As DNA, the CDR3 is TGTGCCAGCAGCCAAGAGTATTTGATTGGGGGGACTGGAAACACCATATATTTT. Its protein is CASSQEYLIGGTGNTIYF.

The V and J genes are TRBV10-2 and TRBJ1-1; unclear D gene. Per the germline V gene, CDR1 is WSHSY and CDR2 is SAAADI. The V end lost 4 bases, the J end lost 1 base, and 4 bases lay between the germline ends. The CDR3 spans 12 residues. CDR3 sequence reads: CASSVGNTEAFF. The DNA of the CDR3 is TGCGCCAGCAGTGTCGGGAACACTGAAGCTTTCTTT.

The V gene is TRBV25-1, the J gene TRBJ1-3; D call uncertain. V was shortened by 3 bases and J by 0 bases, with 6 bases between the two germline ends. Germline CDR1 MGHDK, CDR2 SYGVNS. The CDR3 has 14 amino acids. CDR3 bases: TGTGCCAGCAGTGAGGAGGTCTCTGGAAACACCATATATTTT. This encodes CASSEEVSGNTIYF.

About this clone: This sample also contains other DNA sequences that code for the same CDR3. The V call is TRBV5-1, the J call TRBJ2-1; D remains ambiguous. The CDR3 has 14 amino acids. Germline V gives CDR1 SGHRS, CDR2 YFSETQ. Trimming removed 0 bases at V and 0 bases at J, with 4 bases between. The CDR3 bases are TGCGCCAGCAGCTTGGACAGCTCCTACAATGAGCAGTTCTTC. This translates into CASSLDSSYNEQFF. The full variable domain, rest sourced from reference TRBV5-1 and TRBJ2-1, is KAGVTQTPRYLIKTRGQQVTLSCSPISGHRSVSWYQQTPGQGLQFLFEYFSETQRNKGNFPGRFSGRQFSNSRSEMNVSTLELGDSALYLCASSLDSSYNEQFFGPGTRLTVL.

This chain joins TRBV9 and TRBJ1-1; D possibly corresponds to TRBD1 (6 bases). CDR3 length: 15 residues. The V gene's germline CDR1 is SGDLS and CDR2 YYNGEE. The V and J ends lost 3 bases and 1 base respectively, with 13 bases between them. The CDR3 reads CASSGLGAGNTEAFF. CDR3 in DNA: TGTGCCAGCAGCGGGTTGGGGGCCGGGAACACTGAAGCTTTCTTT.

This chain connects TRBV5-1 to TRBJ1-2; 8 nucleotides agree with TRBD1. Germline V lookup: CDR1 SGHRS, CDR2 YFSETQ. J gave up 4 bases and V 4 bases, and 6 bases lay outside the gene matches. CDR3 length: 14 residues. CDR3 nucleotide sequence: TGCGCCAGCAGCACGACAGGGGAGCGCTATGGCTACACCTTC. This translates into CASSTTGERYGYTF.

Details on this clone: A junction end diverges from the germline sequence, so it may reflect a read error. The chain couples TRBV7-7 to TRBJ2-3; D is undetermined. The CDR3 loop spans 13 amino acids. Germline CDR1 reads SSHAT; CDR2 reads FNYEAQ (reference sequence). DNA of the CDR3: TGTGCTAGCAGCTTAAGTACGGTCGATACGCAGTATTTT. Its protein is CASSLSTVDTQYF.

The chain couples TRBV7-9 to TRBJ2-1; D is unclear. The V gene lost 4 bases and the J gene lost 4 bases, with 5 bases spanning the gap. Germline-derived CDR1 and CDR2 are SEHNR and FQNEAQ (reference sequence). The CDR3 is made up of 12 amino acids. CDR3 sequence reads: CASSSLYNEQFF. The CDR3 DNA is TGTGCCAGCAGCTCGTTATACAATGAGCAGTTCTTC.

A single count supports this clone. This chain links TRBV2 with TRBJ1-1, with no clear D. The CDR3 has 12 residues. V was pared by 6 bases and J by 2 bases, with 7 bases between. Germline lookup yields CDR1 SNHLY and CDR2 FYNNEI. The CDR3 here is CASSQTNTEAFF. The CDR3 nucleotides read TGTGCCAGCAGCCAGACTAACACTGAAGCTTTCTTT.

The rearrangement joins TRBV5-1 to TRBJ1-3; maybe TRBD1 (5 bases). Germline CDR1 and CDR2: SGHRS and YFSETQ. This CDR3 has 16 amino acids. Trimming shortened V by 0 bases and J by 0 bases, and 10 bases separated the two germline ends. CDR3 loop: CASSLEGLYSGNTIYF. CDR3 coding DNA: TGCGCCAGCAGCTTGGAGGGGCTTTACTCTGGAAACACCATATATTTT.